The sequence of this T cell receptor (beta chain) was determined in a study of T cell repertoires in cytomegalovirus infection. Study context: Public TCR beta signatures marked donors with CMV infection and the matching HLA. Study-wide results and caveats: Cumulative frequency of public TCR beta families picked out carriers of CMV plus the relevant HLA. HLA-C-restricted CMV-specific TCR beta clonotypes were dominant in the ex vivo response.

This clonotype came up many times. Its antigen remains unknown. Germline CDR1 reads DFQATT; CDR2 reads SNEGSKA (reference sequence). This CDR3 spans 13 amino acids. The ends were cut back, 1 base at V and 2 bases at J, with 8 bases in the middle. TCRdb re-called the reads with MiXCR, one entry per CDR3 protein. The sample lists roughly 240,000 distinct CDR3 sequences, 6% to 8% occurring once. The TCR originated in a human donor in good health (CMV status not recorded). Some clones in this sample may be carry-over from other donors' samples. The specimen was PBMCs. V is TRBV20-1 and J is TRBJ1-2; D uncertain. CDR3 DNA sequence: TGCAGTGCTAGAGGCCGCTTAAACTATGGCTACACCTTC. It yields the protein CSARGRLNYGYTF.